These 30 T cell receptor beta chains originate from one sample sequenced in a study of radiation and T cells in renal cell carcinoma (dated by TCRdb to between 2020 and 2021). Library construction relied on the immunoSEQ multiplex PCR assay. TCRdb carries this immuneACCESS record with in-frame sequences only. Its versions omit some clonotypes, under half of them owing to an unresolved V gene in the studies checked, with the rest unexplained. This sample is represented by roughly 82,000 clones; about nine tenths of them were singletons. Clones ranked in the top ten supply more than 4.5% of the sample. The sample's time point label is to be understood as: blood 4 weeks post-SBRT, at nephrectomy. Sample treatment or condition, as interpreted from the label and publication: 15 Gy SBRT to primary tumor, nephrectomy 4 weeks later. Sequencing used blood, obtained from a patient whose treatment included radiotherapy and nephrectomy. The receptors were gathered from a woman aged 70-85 years with renal cell carcinoma.

The chain uses TRBV6-5 and TRBJ1-4; a weak D match, TRBD1 (6 bases). The germline V gene encodes CDR1 MNHEY and CDR2 SVGAGI. Trimming took 5 bases from V and 13 from J, leaving 17 bases between them. This CDR3 region has 13 residues. The CDR3 is CASSTPKDSTLFF. The CDR3 nucleotides read TGTGCCAGCAGTACCCCCAAGGACAGCACACTGTTTTTT.

This chain links TRBV11-3 with TRBJ1-4; possible D gene TRBD1, 6 bases. The CDR3 runs to 15 residues. V was cut by 6 bases and J by 4 bases, with 15 bases left in between. Germline V CDR1 and CDR2: SGHNT, YENEEA. The CDR3 bases are TGTGCCAGCAGTTACAGACAGGTTGATAATGAAAAACTGTTTTTT. Translating gives CASSYRQVDNEKLFF.

CDR3 DNA sequence: TGTGCTAGTGGTCTCGGGACAGGCCCTAACTATGGCTACACCTTC. Translating gives CASGLGTGPNYGYTF. The chain is built from TRBV12-5 and TRBJ1-2; 8 bases align to TRBD1. The germline V gene has CDR1 LGHNT and CDR2 FRNRAP. The trim removed 5 bases at V and 0 bases at J, leaving 5 bases unmatched. CDR3 length: 15 residues.

V and J are TRBV13 and TRBJ2-2; possibly TRBD1 for D (5 bases). The CDR3 has 13 residues. V was pared by 4 bases and J by 5 bases, with 8 bases between. Germline CDR1 PRHDT, CDR2 FYEKMQ (reference sequence). The chain's CDR3 is CASSYQGTGELFF. Here the CDR3 DNA reads TGTGCCAGCAGCTACCAGGGAACCGGGGAGCTGTTTTTT.

The chain combines TRBV6-1 with TRBJ2-4; D possibly matches TRBD1 or TRBD2 (5 bases each). This CDR3 has 15 amino acids. V was trimmed by 8 bases and J by 5 bases, leaving 19 bases between them. Germline V lookup: CDR1 MNHNS, CDR2 SASEGT. For the CDR3, the DNA is TGTGCCAGCGTACGGGGTGTTGGGGACCAAAACATTCAGTACTTC. Translating it yields CASVRGVGDQNIQYF.

The CDR3 sequence is CASSRRPGVGYTF. As DNA, the CDR3 is TGTGCCAGCAGCCGCCGCCCAGGGGTTGGCTACACCTTC. The chain links TRBV13 to TRBJ1-2, with D possibly TRBD1 on 6 matching bases. Germline CDR1 reads PRHDT; CDR2 reads FYEKMQ (reference sequence). V gave up 5 bases and J gave up 7 bases, with 14 bases separating them. The CDR3 is made up of 13 amino acids.

Remarks on this clone: Its ends do not fully match the called genes, so a read error is possible. The chain carries TRBV7-3 and TRBJ2-3; 7 bases are a match to TRBD2. Germline assignment: CDR1 SGHTA and CDR2 FQGTGA. This CDR3 contains 16 residues. The CDR3 region is CASSLGGDLFTNTQYF. Written as DNA, the CDR3 is TGTGCCAGCAGCTTAGGGGGGGACCTATTCACAAATACGCAGTATTTT. The whole variable domain, remainder taken from reference TRBV7-3 and TRBJ2-3, is GAGVSQTPSNKVTEKGKYVELRCDPISGHTALYWYRQSLGQGPEFLIYFQGTGAADDSGLPNDRFFAVRPEGSVSTLKIQRTERGDSAVYLCASSLGGDLFTNTQYFGPGTRLTVL.

This clone is a singleton in its sample. This chain joins TRBV7-3 and TRBJ2-3; D might be TRBD2 (6 bases). Germline V gene sequence: CDR1 SGHTA, CDR2 FQGTGA. The CDR3 has 14 amino acids. V was cut by 5 bases and J by 7 bases, with 16 bases left in between. CDR3 loop: CASSPAGPDHTQYF. The CDR3 DNA reads TGTGCCAGCAGCCCCGCGGGGCCGGACCATACGCAGTATTTT.

The CDR3 sequence: CASSLAGGNTEAFF. Here the CDR3 DNA reads TGTGCCAGCAGCTTAGCGGGAGGGAACACTGAAGCTTTCTTT. The chain uses TRBV11-3 and TRBJ1-1; D ambiguous. Trimming cost V 1 base and J 1 base, with 7 bases left between them. The CDR3 is made up of 14 amino acids. Germline values: CDR1 SGHNT, CDR2 YENEEA.

The chain recombines TRBV5-1 with TRBJ2-7; the D gene is possibly TRBD2 (6 bases). Trimming removed 4 bases at V and 6 bases at J, with 14 bases between. The CDR3 loop spans 13 amino acids. The germline gives CDR1 SGHRS, CDR2 YFSETQ. CDR3 loop: CASSAGTPLEQYF. In nucleotides, the CDR3 is TGCGCCAGCAGCGCCGGGACTCCTCTCGAGCAGTACTTC.

CDR3 coding DNA: TGTGCCAGCAATCAGGCGGCCAACACCGGGGAGCTGTTTTTT. Protein: CASNQAANTGELFF. V gene TRBV28 combines with J gene TRBJ2-2; D gene ambiguous. V was clipped by 7 bases and J by 2 bases, with 11 bases between them. CDR1 and CDR2 from the germline V gene are MDHEN and SYDVKM. CDR3 size: 14 residues.

This clone was observed a few times. This rearrangement joins TRBV4-2 to TRBJ1-1, with TRBD1 identical over 8 bases. J gave up 2 bases and V 5 bases, and 7 bases lay outside the gene matches. Germline V gene data show CDR1 as LGHNA and CDR2 as YNFKEQ. This CDR3 is built from 15 residues. The CDR3 region is CASSWMDRVNTEAFF. The CDR3 nucleotides are TGTGCCAGCAGCTGGATGGACAGGGTTAACACTGAAGCTTTCTTT.

The CDR3 DNA follows: TGTGCCAGCACTACAAATAGCAATCAGCCCCAGCATTTT. Protein: CASTTNSNQPQHF. The chain recombines TRBV2 with TRBJ1-5; D remains ambiguous. The V end was cut by 7 bases, the J end by 0 bases, with 7 bases between. The germline CDR1 and CDR2 sequences are SNHLY and FYNNEI. This CDR3 has 13 amino acids. Looking up the rest from reference TRBV2 and TRBJ1-5 gives the full variable domain: EPEVTQTPSHQVTQMGQEVILRCVPISNHLYFYWYRQILGQKVEFLVSFYNNEISEKSEIFDDQFSVERPDGSNFTLKIRSTKLEDSAMYFCASTTNSNQPQHFGDGTRLSIL.

This clone was found a few times. The chain carries TRBV4-2 and TRBJ2-2; D may be TRBD2 (6 bases). Trimming took 0 bases from V and 0 from J, leaving 8 bases between them. Germline values: CDR1 LGHNA, CDR2 YNFKEQ. This CDR3 is 16 amino acids long. In nucleotides, the CDR3 is TGTGCCAGCAGCCAAGAGGCGGGGACGAACACCGGGGAGCTGTTTTTT. The encoded protein is CASSQEAGTNTGELFF.

The rearrangement uses TRBV6-5 and TRBJ2-5; D is possibly TRBD1 (6 bases). The CDR3 contains 14 residues. V was clipped by 2 bases and J by 5 bases, with 12 bases between them. Germline lookup yields CDR1 MNHEY and CDR2 SVGAGI. CDR3 loop: CASSYQGTSETQYF. The CDR3 nucleotides are TGTGCCAGCAGTTACCAGGGGACATCCGAGACCCAGTACTTC.

The chain links TRBV30 to TRBJ2-7; D not resolved. The CDR3 spans 13 residues. Germline values: CDR1 GTSNPN, CDR2 SVGIG (reference sequence). V lost 0 bases and J 6 bases, leaving 12 bases between the germline ends. This CDR3 reads CAWSVTSGSEQYF. DNA for the CDR3: TGTGCCTGGAGTGTAACTTCCGGTAGCGAGCAGTACTTC.

This clone has a single count. This chain joins TRBV7-2 and TRBJ1-1; maybe TRBD1 (5 bases). V lost 3 bases and J lost 8, with 7 bases in between. From germline, CDR1 is SGHTA and CDR2 FQGNSA. This CDR3 region has 11 residues. In DNA form, the CDR3 reads TGTGCCAGCAGCTTGGGGGGAGAAGCTTTCTTT. This encodes CASSLGGEAFF.

The V and J genes are TRBV19 and TRBJ2-5; 7 bases are shared with TRBD1. The germline gives CDR1 LNHDA, CDR2 SQIVND (reference sequence). The CDR3 has 14 amino acids. The V segment lost 5 bases and the J segment 9 bases; nucleotides outside the gene matches: 12. This chain's CDR3 is CASSPRQGRVAQYF. For the CDR3, the DNA is TGTGCCAGTAGTCCTCGACAGGGAAGAGTCGCCCAGTACTTC.

As DNA, the CDR3 is TGTGCCAGCAGCTTATTAGCGGGGAACCAAGAGACCCAGTACTTC. Protein: CASSLLAGNQETQYF. The V gene is TRBV7-9, the J gene TRBJ2-5, with 8 nucleotides matching TRBD2. The CDR3 runs 15 residues. Per the germline V gene, CDR1 is SEHNR and CDR2 is FQNEAQ (reference sequence). V shed 2 bases, J shed 0 bases, and the junction held 2 bases outside the gene matches.

The chain uses TRBV9 and TRBJ2-5, with 10 bases fitting TRBD1. The V gene end was trimmed by 4 bases and the J gene end by 5 bases; junction bases not matched to a gene: 14. The CDR3 sequence is 17 residues long. Germline V CDR1 and CDR2: SGDLS, YYNGEE. This chain's CDR3 is CASSSIRDRGVRETQYF. The CDR3 DNA follows: TGTGCCAGCAGCTCCATCCGGGACAGGGGAGTTCGGGAGACCCAGTACTTC.

The chain combines TRBV28 with TRBJ1-2; D gene unclear. Germline CDR1 reads MDHEN; CDR2 reads SYDVKM. V shed 6 bases and J shed 5 bases, with 13 bases lying between them. This CDR3 has 13 amino acids. The CDR3 loop is CASSPSGLYGYTF. DNA of the CDR3: TGTGCCAGCAGCCCCTCAGGACTTTATGGCTACACCTTC.

V is TRBV27 and J is TRBJ2-3; D may be TRBD1 (5 bases). CDR1 MNHEY and CDR2 SMNVEV come from the germline V gene (reference sequence). This CDR3 comprises 12 residues. Trimming stripped 7 bases from V and 5 bases from J, with 10 bases between. CDR3 sequence: CASIQDKDTQYF. The CDR3 region has the DNA TGTGCCAGCATCCAGGACAAAGATACGCAGTATTTT.

The chain is built from TRBV13 and TRBJ2-7; D unclear. The CDR3 is made up of 14 amino acids. Trimming took off 4 bases at V and 7 bases at J, with 17 bases between the two ends. CDR1 is PRHDT, CDR2 FYEKMQ, per germline (reference sequence). The DNA of the CDR3 is TGTGCCAGCAGCTCCCTAACGGTTCGGTGGGAGCAGTACTTC. Protein: CASSSLTVRWEQYF.

The rearrangement joins TRBV4-3 to TRBJ2-3, with TRBD2 matching 9 bases. Germline CDR1 is LGHNA and CDR2 is YSLEER. The CDR3 covers 16 residues. V gave up 0 bases and J gave up 6 bases; unmatched junction bases: 7. CDR3 amino acids: CASSQDGAGGRDTQYF. The CDR3 bases are TGCGCCAGCAGCCAAGATGGCGCGGGGGGGCGTGATACGCAGTATTTT.

V is TRBV30 and J is TRBJ2-2; D tentatively fits TRBD1 or TRBD2 (5 bases each). The V end lost 4 bases, the J end lost 2 bases, and 11 bases lay between the germline ends. CDR3 size: 14 residues. Germline V lookup: CDR1 GTSNPN, CDR2 SVGIG (reference sequence). CDR3 protein: CAWNEGINTGELFF. Written as DNA, the CDR3 is TGTGCCTGGAATGAGGGGATCAACACCGGGGAGCTGTTTTTT.

The chain employs TRBV7-3 and TRBJ1-1, with a tentative D call TRBD1 (5 bases). V lost 5 bases to trimming and J lost 1 base, with 11 bases between them. Germline-derived CDR1 and CDR2 are SGHTA and FQGTGA. CDR3 length equals 14 residues. The CDR3 loop is CASSPYGGNTEAFF. CDR3 coding DNA: TGTGCCAGCAGCCCATACGGGGGGAACACTGAAGCTTTCTTT.

The chain carries TRBV7-9 and TRBJ1-2; TRBD1 might be the D (5 bases). V lost 5 bases and J lost 8, with 15 bases in between. Germline assignment: CDR1 SEHNR and CDR2 FQNEAQ (reference sequence). The CDR3 extends over 13 amino acids. The CDR3 coding sequence is TGTGCCAGCAGCCTGGGACCCGCGGGAGGCTACACCTTC. Residues: CASSLGPAGGYTF.

V and J are TRBV6-1 and TRBJ2-7; D is ambiguous. CDR1 MNHNS and CDR2 SASEGT come from the germline V gene. V was shortened by 3 bases and J by 6 bases, with 9 bases between the two germline ends. The CDR3 sequence is 12 residues long. CDR3 nucleotides: TGTGCCAGCAGTGAGGCCATGGCCGAGCAGTACTTC. It is translated as CASSEAMAEQYF.

The J gene is TRBJ2-2, the V gene TRBV5-6; 9 nucleotides line up with TRBD1. The V gene's germline CDR1 is SGHDT and CDR2 YYEEEE. J lost 5 bases, V lost 4 bases, and 9 bases had no gene match. There are 16 residues in the CDR3. The CDR3 sequence: CASSEPTGGYTGELFF. The DNA for the CDR3 is TGTGCCAGCAGCGAGCCAACAGGGGGCTATACCGGGGAGCTGTTTTTT. The full variable domain, in which reference TRBV5-6 and TRBJ2-2 provide the parts outside the CDR3, is DAGVTQSPTHLIKTRGQQVTLRCSPKSGHDTVSWYQQALGQGPQFIFQYYEEEERQRGNFPDRFSGHQFPNYSSELNVNALLLGDSALYLCASSEPTGGYTGELFFGEGSRLTVL.

The chain couples TRBV11-3 to TRBJ2-4, with D possibly being TRBD1 (5 bases). The V and J ends lost 3 bases and 9 bases respectively, with 9 bases between them. Germline V gives CDR1 SGHNT, CDR2 YENEEA. CDR3 length: 12 amino acids. CDR3 protein: CASSFAGFIQYF. CDR3 in DNA: TGTGCCAGCAGCTTTGCAGGGTTCATTCAGTACTTC.